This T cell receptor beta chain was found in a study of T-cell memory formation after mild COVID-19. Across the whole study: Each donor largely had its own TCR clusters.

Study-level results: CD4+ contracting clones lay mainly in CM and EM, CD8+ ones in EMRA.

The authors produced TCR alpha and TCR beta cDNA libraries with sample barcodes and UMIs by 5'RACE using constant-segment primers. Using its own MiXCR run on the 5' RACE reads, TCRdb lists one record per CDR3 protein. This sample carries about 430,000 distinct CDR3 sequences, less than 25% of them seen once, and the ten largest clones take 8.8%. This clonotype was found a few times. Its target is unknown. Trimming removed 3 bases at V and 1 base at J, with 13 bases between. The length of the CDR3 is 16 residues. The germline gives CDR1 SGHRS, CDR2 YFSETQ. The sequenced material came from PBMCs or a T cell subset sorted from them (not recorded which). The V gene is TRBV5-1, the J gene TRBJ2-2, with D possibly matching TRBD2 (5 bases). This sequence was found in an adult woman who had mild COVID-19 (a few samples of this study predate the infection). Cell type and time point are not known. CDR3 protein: CASSSSPSGNTGELFF. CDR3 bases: TGCGCCAGCAGCTCCTCTCCGAGCGGGAACACCGGGGAGCTGTTTTTT.